This passage covers 16 T cell receptor beta chains from one sample sequenced in a study of T cell changes during pregnancy in multiple sclerosis. Assay used: immunoSEQ multiplex PCR; TCRdb lists only in-frame clones, some missing. The data show under 4,000 clones, around 86% seen once. The source was CD8+ T cells from peripheral blood mononuclear cells, collected in the first trimester of pregnancy. The receptors were gathered from a female donor in good health, enrolled as a control in a pregnancy study.

DNA for the CDR3: TGTGCCAGCAGCTTAGGGGGCGGTCAGCCCCAGCATTTT. It codes for CASSLGGGQPQHF. The V gene is TRBV7-6, the J gene TRBJ1-5; weak D call: TRBD1 (5 bases). Germline values: CDR1 SGHVS, CDR2 FNYEAQ. CDR3 size: 13 residues. Trimming left V 1 base short and J 6 bases short, with 7 bases between.

V gene TRBV5-1 combines with J gene TRBJ1-1; D gene uncertain. The germline V and J ends were trimmed by 4 bases and 1 base, with 11 bases remaining between them. The V gene's germline CDR1 is SGHRS and CDR2 YFSETQ. CDR3 length: 14 amino acids. The CDR3 DNA is TGCGCCAGCAGCCCTGACACCGCGAACACTGAAGCTTTCTTT. Amino acids: CASSPDTANTEAFF.

Points on this clone: The sample has other DNA sequences that encode this CDR3 too. V gene TRBV5-4 combines with J gene TRBJ1-1, with 7 positions matching TRBD1. Germline V gene data show CDR1 as SGHNT and CDR2 as YYREEE (reference sequence). J was trimmed by 1 base and V by 0 bases; bases with no gene match: 0. The length of the CDR3 is 14 residues. CDR3 nucleotide sequence: TGTGCCAGCAGCTTGGCAGGGGGGAACACTGAAGCTTTCTTT. It translates to CASSLAGGNTEAFF. The full variable domain, rest sourced from reference TRBV5-4 and TRBJ1-1, is ETGVTQSPTHLIKTRGQQVTLRCSSQSGHNTVSWYQQALGQGPQFIFQYYREEENGRGNFPPRFSGLQFPNYSSELNVNALELDDSALYLCASSLAGGNTEAFFGQGTRLTVV.

The chain carries TRBV7-9 and TRBJ2-1; TRBD2 matches at 9 bases. The V segment lost 6 bases and the J segment 5 bases; nucleotides outside the gene matches: 8. The CDR3 runs to 15 residues. Germline CDR1 and CDR2: SEHNR and FQNEAQ (reference sequence). CDR3 amino acids: CASSVAGDWDNEQFF. CDR3 sequence (DNA): TGTGCCAGCAGTGTAGCGGGGGACTGGGACAATGAGCAGTTCTTC.

This clone has just a few counts. V usage is TRBV5-1 and J usage is TRBJ1-1; D is undetermined. The CDR3 runs 15 residues. The germline V gene encodes CDR1 SGHRS and CDR2 YFSETQ. Trimming removed 0 bases at V and 1 base at J, with 10 bases between. This chain's CDR3 is CASSLEEGSNTEAFF. The CDR3 DNA sequence: TGCGCCAGCAGCTTGGAGGAGGGCTCGAACACTGAAGCTTTCTTT.

A single count supports this clone. The chain employs TRBV6-6 and TRBJ2-7; 7 bases agree with TRBD1. With 0 bases clipped from V and 0 bases from J, the junction kept 2 bases outside the gene matches. Germline-derived CDR1 and CDR2 are MNHNY and SVGAGI (reference sequence). This CDR3 contains 15 residues. CDR3 sequence reads: CASSYSRQGSYEQYF. Written as DNA, the CDR3 is TGTGCCAGCAGTTACTCGAGACAGGGCTCCTACGAGCAGTACTTC.

This rearrangement joins TRBV5-1 to TRBJ2-3; TRBD2 agrees at 9 bases. There are 16 residues in the CDR3. V shed 4 bases and J 4 bases; nucleotides not matched to a gene: 10. Germline V gives CDR1 SGHRS, CDR2 YFSETQ. The CDR3 spells CASSVGLAGGPDTQYF. In DNA form, the CDR3 reads TGCGCCAGCAGCGTGGGACTAGCTGGGGGACCAGATACGCAGTATTTT.

The chain is built from TRBV18 and TRBJ1-2; D is unresolved. CDR1 is KGHSH and CDR2 is LQKENI in the germline V gene. This CDR3 region has 15 residues. Trimming removed 3 bases at V and 4 bases at J, with 15 bases between. CDR3 sequence: CASSPLSPVSYGYTF. The CDR3 DNA is TGTGCCAGCTCACCTCTTTCCCCGGTGAGCTATGGCTACACCTTC.

The chain couples TRBV6-1 to TRBJ2-7; 10 bases fit TRBD1. Germline values: CDR1 MNHNS, CDR2 SASEGT. The ends lost 1 base at V and 3 bases at J; junction bases unmatched: 0. CDR3 size: 14 residues. CDR3 bases: TGTGCCAGCAGTGAAGGGACAGGGGGCTACGAGCAGTACTTC. Its protein is CASSEGTGGYEQYF.

V usage is TRBV6-4 and J usage is TRBJ2-1, with 12 nucleotides matching TRBD2. This CDR3 spans 16 amino acids. The germline V gene has CDR1 MRHNA and CDR2 SNTAGT. V lost 6 bases, J lost 4 bases, and 7 bases stayed unmatched. The CDR3 nucleotides are TGTGCCAGCAGCCGACTAGCGGGAGAGGTGTACAATGAGCAGTTCTTC. The encoded protein is CASSRLAGEVYNEQFF.

The V call is TRBV29-1, the J call TRBJ1-5, with D hard to call. The V and J ends lost 2 bases and 2 bases respectively, with 7 bases between them. CDR1 is SQVTM and CDR2 is ANQGSEA in the germline V gene. The CDR3 runs to 13 residues. CDR3 loop: CSVELAGNQPQHF. The CDR3 DNA reads TGCAGCGTTGAATTGGCGGGCAATCAGCCCCAGCATTTT.

The genes are TRBV5-8 and TRBJ1-3, with 10 bases aligning to TRBD1. The V segment lost 1 base and the J segment 2 bases; nucleotides outside the gene matches: 3. The germline gives CDR1 SGHTS, CDR2 YDEGEE. The CDR3 has 16 amino acids. The CDR3, as DNA: TGTGCCAGCAGCTTGCGGGACAGGGGACCTGGAAACACCATATATTTT. It codes for CASSLRDRGPGNTIYF.

The chain couples TRBV30 to TRBJ2-2, with 10 bases fitting TRBD1. The CDR3 length is 24 residues. The V and J ends lost 4 bases and 2 bases, in that order; junction bases with no gene match: 31. CDR1 GTSNPN and CDR2 SVGIG come from the germline V gene (reference sequence). The CDR3 nucleotides are TGTGCCTGGAAACCACGGGGGACAGGGGATAGCCGGTCCCCAAGGCGGAATAACACCGGGGAGCTGTTTTTT. Translating it yields CAWKPRGTGDSRSPRRNNTGELFF.

By its share, this clone is large. This CDR3 is also generated by other DNA sequences in the sample. V gene TRBV6-5 combines with J gene TRBJ1-2; D is possibly TRBD1 (5 bases). Germline values: CDR1 MNHEY, CDR2 SVGAGI. Trimming cost V 2 bases and J 7 bases, with 8 bases left between them. The CDR3 is 12 amino acids. The CDR3 DNA is TGTGCCAGCAGTTACGTCGGGGGTGGCTACACCTTC. Protein product: CASSYVGGGYTF.

The chain couples TRBV11-2 to TRBJ1-3; 9 bases are shared with TRBD1. V trimming: 5 bases; J trimming: 5 bases; junction bases outside the gene matches: 7. The CDR3 is 15 amino acids. The germline V gene encodes CDR1 SGHAT and CDR2 FQNNGV. The CDR3: CASSGGQGYRNTIYF. CDR3 bases: TGTGCCAGCAGCGGAGGACAGGGGTACAGAAACACCATATATTTT.

V and J are TRBV11-3 and TRBJ2-7, with D perhaps matching TRBD1 (5 bases). The germline V gene encodes CDR1 SGHNT and CDR2 YENEEA. V lost 3 bases and J 4 bases, leaving 13 bases between the germline ends. This CDR3 has 14 amino acids. CDR3 DNA: TGTGCCAGCAGCTTCCCTGGGAAGGGGTACGAGCAGTACTTC. Translated, it gives CASSFPGKGYEQYF.